These 23 T cell receptor beta chains share one sample of origin, sequenced in a study of T cell responses to AZD1222 COVID-19 vaccine. TCRdb's table, derived via immunoSEQ multiplex PCR, lists solely in-frame clones and lacks some. The sample holds tens of thousands of clones; around 84% are singletons and the top ten take 4.5% to 7%. Sequencing was performed on peripheral blood, taken 28 days after the second AZD1222 dose. The receptors derive from an adult who received the AZD1222 COVID-19 vaccine.

The V call is TRBV5-4, the J call TRBJ2-7; the match to TRBD2 covers 10 bases. Germline-derived CDR1 and CDR2 are SGHNT and YYREEE (reference sequence). CDR3 size: 15 residues. The J segment lost 3 bases and the V segment lost 4 bases, leaving 7 bases of the junction unmatched. The CDR3 reads CASSPGLAEVYEQYF. In DNA, the CDR3 is TGTGCCAGCAGCCCCGGACTAGCGGAAGTCTACGAGCAGTACTTC. Full variable domain (remainder filled in from reference TRBV5-4 and TRBJ2-7): ETGVTQSPTHLIKTRGQQVTLRCSSQSGHNTVSWYQQALGQGPQFIFQYYREEENGRGNFPPRFSGLQFPNYSSELNVNALELDDSALYLCASSPGLAEVYEQYFGPGTRLTVT.

In its sample, this clone was seen a few times. The chain is built from TRBV7-3 and TRBJ1-1; D remains unclear. Germline loops: CDR1 SGHTA, CDR2 FQGTGA. There are 13 residues in the CDR3. The V and J ends lost 3 bases and 1 base respectively, with 6 bases between them. The CDR3 sequence: CASSFDWNTEAFF. In DNA form, the CDR3 reads TGTGCCAGCAGCTTTGACTGGAACACTGAAGCTTTCTTT.

This clone appeared a single time. The chain uses TRBV7-9 and TRBJ2-3, with D tentatively TRBD2 (5 bases). Germline CDR1 reads SEHNR; CDR2 reads FQNEAQ (reference sequence). Trimming stripped 1 base from V and 2 bases from J, with 16 bases between. This CDR3 spans 17 amino acids. Here the CDR3 reads CASSLVVRLPLTDTQYF. CDR3 nucleotide sequence: TGTGCCAGCAGCTTAGTCGTGCGACTACCGCTCACAGATACGCAGTATTTT.

This clone was observed a few times. The rearrangement uses TRBV7-9 and TRBJ2-7; D perhaps matches TRBD2 (5 bases). Germline loops: CDR1 SEHNR, CDR2 FQNEAQ (reference sequence). The CDR3 is 16 amino acids. V dropped 5 bases and J dropped 0 bases, with 17 bases sitting between them. CDR3 sequence reads: CASSPLGGGSSYEQYF. The CDR3 region has the DNA TGTGCCAGCAGCCCCCTTGGCGGTGGGAGCTCCTACGAGCAGTACTTC.

The CDR3 DNA sequence: TGTGCCAGCAGCTTAGGGACAGGCCAACAGCCCCAGCATTTT. Translation gives CASSLGTGQQPQHF. The V gene is TRBV7-9, the J gene TRBJ1-5; 7 positions agree with TRBD1. Germline assignment: CDR1 SEHNR and CDR2 FQNEAQ (reference sequence). V lost 1 base to trimming and J lost 7 bases; unmatched junction nucleotides: 4. The CDR3 length is 14 residues.

The chain is built from TRBV5-4 and TRBJ2-1; weak D call: TRBD2 (6 bases). Germline CDR1 is SGHNT and CDR2 is YYREEE (reference sequence). The CDR3 has 16 amino acids. V lost 3 bases, J lost 2 bases, and 15 bases lay in between. CDR3 residues: CASSSSANEPYNEQFF. The CDR3 nucleotides read TGTGCCAGCAGCTCTAGCGCCAACGAACCCTACAATGAGCAGTTCTTC.

The chain has TRBV18 and TRBJ2-5; 7 bases match TRBD1. Per germline, CDR1 KGHSH and CDR2 LQKENI. This CDR3 is 17 amino acids long. Trimming removed 4 bases from V and 1 base from J; junction bases left unmatched: 12. The DNA of the CDR3 is TGTGCCAGCTCACTGTGGGACAGTGATATGAGCCAAGAGACCCAGTACTTC. Its protein product is CASSLWDSDMSQETQYF.

The chain couples TRBV6-5 to TRBJ1-1, with TRBD1 matching 9 bases. Losses at the gene ends were 2 bases for V and 5 bases for J; bases not matched to a gene: 6. Germline V CDR1 and CDR2: MNHEY, SVGAGI. This CDR3 is built from 15 residues. CDR3: CASSYPGTGWTEAFF. CDR3 DNA: TGTGCCAGCAGTTACCCCGGGACAGGGTGGACTGAAGCTTTCTTT.

A remark on this clone: Relative to the germline gene, one junction end is altered; a read error may explain this. The rearrangement uses TRBV27 and TRBJ2-1, with 15 bases fitting TRBD2. This CDR3 comprises 22 residues. In germline, CDR1 is MNHEY, CDR2 SMNVEV (reference sequence). CDR3 sequence: CSSSFLGHGTSGRHSSYNEQFF. The CDR3 region has the DNA TGTTCCAGCAGTTTTCTCGGCCACGGGACTAGCGGGAGGCATAGCTCCTACAATGAGCAGTTCTTC.

The chain links TRBV3-1 (or the pseudogene TRBV3-2) to TRBJ2-3; D uncertain. V was cut by 0 bases and J by 3 bases, with 10 bases left in between. The CDR3 runs 15 residues. Germline CDR1 is LGHDT and CDR2 is YNNKEL (reference sequence). CDR3 sequence: CASSQENGETDTQYF. The CDR3 bases are TGTGCCAGCAGCCAAGAGAACGGAGAAACAGATACGCAGTATTTT.

The CDR3: CASSSPPRPPLGKLFF. The CDR3 nucleotides read TGTGCCAGCAGTTCCCCCCCGAGGCCCCCTTTGGGAAAACTGTTTTTT. V and J are TRBV6-6 and TRBJ1-4, with D uncertain. The CDR3 length is 16 residues. Germline V gives CDR1 MNHNY, CDR2 SVGAGI (reference sequence). V lost 4 bases, J lost 10 bases, and 22 bases lay in between.

The chain has TRBV7-2 and TRBJ1-5, with D unresolved. V was pared by 5 bases and J by 2 bases, with 13 bases between. Germline CDR1 and CDR2: SGHTA and FQGNSA. The CDR3 spans 15 residues. The CDR3 loop is CASSPGGVGNQPQHF. The DNA of the CDR3 is TGTGCCAGCAGCCCCGGCGGGGTGGGCAATCAGCCCCAGCATTTT.

The chain is built from TRBV30 and TRBJ1-1, with 7 positions matching TRBD1. This CDR3 contains 13 residues. The V and J ends lost 2 bases and 4 bases, in that order; junction bases with no gene match: 4. In germline, CDR1 is GTSNPN, CDR2 SVGIG (reference sequence). CDR3 region: CAWSRGLGTEAFF. The CDR3 DNA is TGTGCCTGGAGTAGGGGGCTGGGCACTGAAGCTTTCTTT.

This chain uses TRBV3-1 (or the pseudogene TRBV3-2) with TRBJ2-6, with TRBD1 matching 11 bases. V shed 4 bases and J 4 bases; nucleotides not matched to a gene: 12. CDR3 length: 19 residues. The germline CDR1 and CDR2 sequences are LGHDT and YNNKEL (reference sequence). CDR3 region: CASSPTSGQGVWGANVLTF. CDR3 DNA: TGTGCCAGCAGCCCGACCTCGGGACAGGGGGTGTGGGGGGCCAACGTCCTGACTTTC.

This chain joins TRBV9 and TRBJ1-2; no reliable D call. CDR1 is SGDLS and CDR2 is YYNGEE in the germline V gene. Trimming stripped 0 bases from V and 8 bases from J, with 14 bases between. This CDR3 spans 14 amino acids. DNA for the CDR3: TGTGCCAGCAGCGTAGTCGGGCCATGGGCCGGCTACACCTTC. Protein sequence: CASSVVGPWAGYTF.

The rearrangement links TRBV5-4 to TRBJ2-5; 7 positions agree with TRBD2. V lost 0 bases to trimming and J lost 4 bases; unmatched junction nucleotides: 0. Germline CDR1 reads SGHNT; CDR2 reads YYREEE (reference sequence). CDR3 length: 13 residues. In nucleotides, the CDR3 is TGTGCCAGCAGCTTGGCGGGGGGAGAGACCCAGTACTTC. This gives the protein CASSLAGGETQYF. Filled out from reference TRBV5-4 and TRBJ2-5, the complete variable domain reads ETGVTQSPTHLIKTRGQQVTLRCSSQSGHNTVSWYQQALGQGPQFIFQYYREEENGRGNFPPRFSGLQFPNYSSELNVNALELDDSALYLCASSLAGGETQYFGPGTRLLVL.

This sequence joins TRBV30 and TRBJ1-4; 10 nucleotides agree with TRBD1. This CDR3 contains 13 residues. CDR1 and CDR2 (germline): GTSNPN, SVGIG (reference sequence). Trimming took 5 bases from V and 8 from J; bases not matched to a gene: 5. CDR3 in amino acids: CAWDRGRGEKLFF. The CDR3 DNA reads TGTGCCTGGGACAGGGGGCGCGGGGAAAAACTGTTTTTT.

The genes are TRBV5-1 and TRBJ1-1; unclear D gene. CDR3 length: 12 residues. Trimming shortened V by 0 bases and J by 3 bases, and 3 bases separated the two germline ends. CDR1 and CDR2 (germline): SGHRS, YFSETQ. CDR3 region: CASSLGDTEAFF. In DNA, the CDR3 is TGCGCCAGCAGCTTGGGTGACACTGAAGCTTTCTTT.

The rearrangement joins TRBV10-3 to TRBJ1-2; possibly TRBD1 for D (5 bases). CDR3 length: 14 residues. Trimming removed 7 bases from V and 4 bases from J, with 16 bases in between. Germline V gene data show CDR1 as ENHRY and CDR2 as SYGVKD. The CDR3 DNA reads TGTGCCATCACCCCGGGGGACCGAGCCTATGGCTACACCTTC. Protein product: CAITPGDRAYGYTF.

The chain is built from TRBV20-1 and TRBJ2-7, with no clear D. V lost 5 bases to trimming and J lost 7 bases, with 9 bases between them. CDR3 length equals 10 residues. Germline assignment: CDR1 DFQATT and CDR2 SNEGSKA (reference sequence). The CDR3 reads CSAGQREQYF. The CDR3, as DNA: TGCAGTGCTGGCCAACGGGAGCAGTACTTC.

This rearrangement joins TRBV7-9 to TRBJ2-3; 11 nucleotides match TRBD1. After removal of 4 bases from V and 5 bases from J, the junction contained 5 bases not matched to a gene. CDR3 length: 15 amino acids. Per the germline V gene, CDR1 is SEHNR and CDR2 is FQNEAQ (reference sequence). The CDR3 here is CASSSGQGAGDTQYF. In DNA, the CDR3 is TGTGCCAGCAGCTCCGGACAGGGGGCGGGAGATACGCAGTATTTT.

V and J are TRBV19 and TRBJ2-1; a weak D match, TRBD2 (6 bases). CDR3 length: 16 amino acids. CDR1 LNHDA and CDR2 SQIVND come from the germline V gene (reference sequence). The ends were cut back, 5 bases at V and 2 bases at J, with 16 bases in the middle. Here the CDR3 reads CASSAPLAITYNEQFF. The CDR3 DNA sequence: TGTGCCAGTAGTGCCCCCCTAGCGATCACCTACAATGAGCAGTTCTTC.

This chain uses TRBV10-1 with TRBJ1-5; D gene ambiguous. Trimming removed 6 bases from V and 4 bases from J, with 13 bases in between. CDR1 and CDR2 from the germline V gene are WNHNN and SYGVQD (reference sequence). The CDR3 totals 14 residues. CDR3 sequence (DNA): TGCGCCAGCAGCCCCCCAGGTCTTAATCAGCCCCAGCATTTT. Translated, it gives CASSPPGLNQPQHF.